This TCR beta chain was profiled in a study of T-cell memory formation after mild COVID-19. Notes on the study in general: Contracting CD8+ clones were enriched in EMRA, CD4+ mainly in CM and EM.

The V end lost 1 base, the J end lost 6 bases, and 22 bases lay between the germline ends. The V gene's germline CDR1 is LNHDA and CDR2 SQIVND (reference sequence). This CDR3 contains 17 residues. TCRdb passed the 5' RACE reads through MiXCR, listing each CDR3 protein once. This sample yields some 440,000 distinct CDR3 sequences, of which roughly 23% are seen a single time; about an eighth belongs to the top ten. Only a few counts were recorded for this clonotype. Its antigen is currently unknown. This TCR derives from an adult woman who had mild COVID-19 (a few samples of this study predate the infection). Cell type and time point are not known. Sequencing was done on a sample of PBMCs or a T cell subset sorted from them (not recorded which). The genes are TRBV19 and TRBJ2-7, with D maybe TRBD2 (5 bases). The CDR3 nucleotides read TGTGCCAGTAGTATAGCACAAGGGCGGGCCATGGCTAGCGAGCAGTACTTC. This gives the protein CASSIAQGRAMASEQYF.